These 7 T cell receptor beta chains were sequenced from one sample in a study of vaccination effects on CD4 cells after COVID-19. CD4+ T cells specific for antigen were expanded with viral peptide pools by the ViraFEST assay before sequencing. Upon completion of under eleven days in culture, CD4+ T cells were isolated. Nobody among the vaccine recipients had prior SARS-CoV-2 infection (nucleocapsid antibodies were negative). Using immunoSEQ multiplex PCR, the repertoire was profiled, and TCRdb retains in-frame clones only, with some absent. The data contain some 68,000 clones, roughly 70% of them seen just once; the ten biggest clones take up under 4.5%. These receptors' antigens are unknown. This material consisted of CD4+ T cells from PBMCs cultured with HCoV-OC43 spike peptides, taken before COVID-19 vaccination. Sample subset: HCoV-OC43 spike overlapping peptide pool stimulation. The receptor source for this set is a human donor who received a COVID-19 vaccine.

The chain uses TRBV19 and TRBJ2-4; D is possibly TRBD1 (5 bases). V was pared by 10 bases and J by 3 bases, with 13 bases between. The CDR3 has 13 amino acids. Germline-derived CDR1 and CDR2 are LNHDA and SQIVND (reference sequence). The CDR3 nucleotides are TGTGCCACCATTGGCCAGGGCAAAAACATTCAGTACTTC. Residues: CATIGQGKNIQYF.

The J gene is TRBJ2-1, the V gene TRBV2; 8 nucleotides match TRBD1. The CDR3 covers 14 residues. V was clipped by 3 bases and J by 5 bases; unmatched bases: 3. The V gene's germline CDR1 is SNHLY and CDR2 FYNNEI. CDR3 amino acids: CASSDQGAHNEQFF. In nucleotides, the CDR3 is TGTGCCAGCAGTGATCAGGGGGCCCACAATGAGCAGTTCTTC.

The CDR3 DNA sequence: TGTGCCAGCAGCTTGGGTGGGGGCCCACTCTACGAGCAGTACGTC. Encoded protein: CASSLGGGPLYEQYV. The chain uses TRBV7-9 and TRBJ2-7, with D possibly TRBD1 on 6 matching bases. With 3 bases removed from V and 3 bases from J, the gap between germline ends came to 15 bases. CDR3 length: 15 amino acids. Germline V gene sequence: CDR1 SEHNR, CDR2 FQNEAQ (reference sequence).

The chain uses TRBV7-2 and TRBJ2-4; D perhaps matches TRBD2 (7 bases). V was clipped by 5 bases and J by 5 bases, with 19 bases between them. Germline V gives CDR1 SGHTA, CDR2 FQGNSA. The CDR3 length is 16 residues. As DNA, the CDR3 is TGTGCCAGCAGCCCCATGGGGGGGGCGAGCCAAAACATTCAGTACTTC. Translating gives CASSPMGGASQNIQYF.

CDR3 loop: CASSVDGSSYNEQFF. As DNA, the CDR3 is TGTGCCAGCAGCGTTGACGGGAGCTCCTACAATGAGCAGTTCTTC. The chain carries TRBV5-6 and TRBJ2-1, with D possibly being TRBD2 (6 bases). This CDR3 has 15 residues. Germline-derived CDR1 and CDR2 are SGHDT and YYEEEE. Trimming took 4 bases from V and 0 from J, leaving 11 bases between them.

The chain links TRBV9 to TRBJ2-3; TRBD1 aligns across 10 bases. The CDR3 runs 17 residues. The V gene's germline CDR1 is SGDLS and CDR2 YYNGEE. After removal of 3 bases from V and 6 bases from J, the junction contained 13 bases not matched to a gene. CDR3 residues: CASSARPMGQGSDTQYF. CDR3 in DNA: TGTGCCAGCAGCGCCCGACCGATGGGACAGGGGTCGGATACGCAGTATTTT.

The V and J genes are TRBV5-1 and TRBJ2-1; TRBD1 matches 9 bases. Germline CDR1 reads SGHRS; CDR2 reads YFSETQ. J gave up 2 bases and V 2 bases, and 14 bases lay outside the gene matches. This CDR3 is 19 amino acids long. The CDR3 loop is CASSFRGQGSFRAYNEQFF. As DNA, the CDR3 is TGCGCCAGCAGCTTTAGGGGACAGGGTTCGTTCAGGGCCTACAATGAGCAGTTCTTC.